The 19 T cell receptor beta chains below were found in one sample sequenced in a study of blood T cell repertoires in COVID-19. Assay: immunoSEQ multiplex PCR; the TCRdb copy retains only in-frame clones and omits some. The sample has some 200,000 clones; approximately 80% are singletons. Sample: PBMCs or T cells enriched from blood (not recorded which). The receptors were sampled from an older woman with acute COVID-19.

This clone appeared a few times. The chain is built from TRBV24-1 and TRBJ2-1, with 7 positions matching TRBD2. Germline-derived CDR1 and CDR2 are KGHDR and SFDVKD. This CDR3 spans 16 amino acids. V gave up 4 bases and J gave up 0 bases; unmatched junction bases: 5. CDR3 DNA: TGTGCCACCAGTGACCCTAGCGGATACTCCTACAATGAGCAGTTCTTC. This translates into CATSDPSGYSYNEQFF.

This clone turned up a few times. Other DNA sequences from this sample encode an identical CDR3 as well. The chain employs TRBV6-2 or TRBV6-3 and TRBJ1-2, with D possibly TRBD1 on 5 matching bases. V was trimmed by 6 bases and J by 2 bases, leaving 10 bases between them. The germline CDR1 and CDR2 sequences are MNHEY and SVGEGT. This CDR3 comprises 13 residues. The CDR3, as DNA: TGTGCCAGCAGCCGACAGACAAACTATGGCTACACCTTC. This sequence encodes CASSRQTNYGYTF.

The chain combines TRBV18 with TRBJ1-6; D gene uncertain. V lost 6 bases to trimming and J lost 0 bases, with 3 bases between them. The CDR3 is 13 residues long. Germline assignment: CDR1 KGHSH and CDR2 LQKENI. The CDR3: CASSSSYNSPLHF. The CDR3 DNA follows: TGTGCCAGCTCGAGCTCCTATAATTCACCCCTCCACTTT.

The CDR3 loop is CASSSTGQGEGWAGELFF. In DNA, the CDR3 is TGTGCCAGCAGTTCGACCGGACAGGGAGAGGGATGGGCCGGGGAGCTGTTTTTT. The chain carries TRBV27 and TRBJ2-2; 8 bases align to TRBD1. CDR1 is MNHEY and CDR2 is SMNVEV in the germline V gene (reference sequence). V was pared by 4 bases and J by 6 bases, with 16 bases of the junction left unmatched. CDR3 size: 18 residues.

The V call is TRBV27, the J call TRBJ2-1, with 7 bases that match TRBD1. The V gene's germline CDR1 is MNHEY and CDR2 SMNVEV (reference sequence). V lost 8 bases, J lost 7 bases, and 14 bases stayed unmatched. CDR3 length: 15 residues. CDR3 nucleotides: TGTGCCAGCGTCCTGGGGGCAGGGGGACGGAATGAGCAGTTCTTC. This sequence encodes CASVLGAGGRNEQFF.

The rearrangement links TRBV28 to TRBJ1-5; weak D call: TRBD1 (5 bases). Trimming left V 5 bases short and J 3 bases short, with 11 bases between. Per the germline V gene, CDR1 is MDHEN and CDR2 is SYDVKM. There are 14 residues in the CDR3. CDR3 bases: TGTGCCAGCAGTCCTGGGGGGGACAATCAGCCCCAGCATTTT. Translated, it gives CASSPGGDNQPQHF.

The CDR3 reads CASSTSGTVSNQPQHF. The DNA for the CDR3 is TGTGCCAGTAGTACTAGCGGGACGGTTAGCAATCAGCCCCAGCATTTT. This chain joins TRBV19 and TRBJ1-5, with D perhaps TRBD1 (5 bases). V was shortened by 4 bases and J by 0 bases, with 13 bases between the two germline ends. The length of the CDR3 is 16 residues. The germline V gene encodes CDR1 LNHDA and CDR2 SQIVND (reference sequence).

This clone was counted between two and nine times. The chain employs TRBV7-2 and TRBJ1-2, with 9 nucleotides matching TRBD1. Germline CDR1 and CDR2: SGHTA and FQGNSA. This CDR3 has 16 residues. V was clipped by 4 bases and J by 5 bases; unmatched bases: 11. CDR3: CASSSLGQGKGYGYTF. The CDR3 coding sequence is TGTGCCAGCAGCTCTCTCGGACAGGGGAAAGGGTATGGCTACACCTTC.

The CDR3 DNA reads as TGTGCCAGCTCACCAAGCATGACAGGGCACACTGAAGCTTTCTTT. Translation gives CASSPSMTGHTEAFF. This chain connects TRBV18 to TRBJ1-1, with 7 bases fitting TRBD1. Germline V gene lookup returns CDR1 KGHSH and CDR2 LQKENI. The ends lost 2 bases at V and 3 bases at J; junction bases unmatched: 6. This CDR3 is 15 amino acids long.

The chain combines TRBV5-1 with TRBJ2-1; 11 nucleotides line up with TRBD2. V gave up 2 bases and J gave up 2 bases; unmatched junction bases: 3. Germline V gene data show CDR1 as SGHRS and CDR2 as YFSETQ. The CDR3 has 16 amino acids. The CDR3 is CASSLGTSGPYNEQFF. CDR3 nucleotides: TGCGCCAGCAGCTTAGGGACTAGCGGTCCCTACAATGAGCAGTTCTTC. Together with reference TRBV5-1 and TRBJ2-1, the CDR3 gives the full variable domain: KAGVTQTPRYLIKTRGQQVTLSCSPISGHRSVSWYQQTPGQGLQFLFEYFSETQRNKGNFPGRFSGRQFSNSRSEMNVSTLELGDSALYLCASSLGTSGPYNEQFFGPGTRLTVL.

The chain links TRBV5-1 to TRBJ2-5; D perhaps matches TRBD2 (6 bases). This CDR3 is built from 16 residues. Trimming left V 2 bases short and J 1 base short, with 15 bases between. Germline CDR1 SGHRS, CDR2 YFSETQ. The CDR3 nucleotides read TGCGCCAGCAGCTTAGTAGTCGGGGGAGGCCAAGAGACCCAGTACTTC. It codes for CASSLVVGGGQETQYF.

The J gene is TRBJ2-7, the V gene TRBV5-6; weak D call: TRBD1 (5 bases). V lost 3 bases to trimming and J lost 4 bases, with 11 bases between them. From germline, CDR1 is SGHDT and CDR2 YYEEEE. CDR3 size: 13 residues. CDR3: CASSSKGIYEQYV. In DNA, the CDR3 is TGTGCCAGCAGCTCGAAGGGGATTTACGAGCAGTACGTC.

The chain has TRBV6-1 and TRBJ2-3; D not certain. The CDR3 is made up of 14 amino acids. The germline CDR1 and CDR2 sequences are MNHNS and SASEGT. Between the trimmed V and J ends, which lost 4 bases and 1 base, there was a span of 9 bases. CDR3 sequence reads: CASSGLAGTDTQYF. CDR3 sequence (DNA): TGTGCCAGCAGTGGTTTAGCTGGCACAGATACGCAGTATTTT.

This clone was counted between two and nine times. The chain combines TRBV10-3 with TRBJ2-7; D is unclear. V was cut by 0 bases and J by 1 base, with 7 bases left in between. The CDR3 has 14 amino acids. The germline V gene has CDR1 ENHRY and CDR2 SYGVKD. CDR3 loop: CAISESGSSYEQYF. The CDR3 DNA follows: TGTGCCATCAGTGAGTCTGGCTCGTCCTACGAGCAGTACTTC.

The chain employs TRBV5-6 and TRBJ2-7; D possibly corresponds to TRBD1 (6 bases). Germline V lookup: CDR1 SGHDT, CDR2 YYEEEE. V shed 4 bases and J shed 2 bases, with 13 bases lying between them. The CDR3 loop spans 14 amino acids. The CDR3 bases are TGTGCCAGCAGCCCGGGACACCGCACCTACGAGCAGTACGTC. It codes for CASSPGHRTYEQYV.

The V call is TRBV5-4, the J call TRBJ1-1; D ambiguous. The V gene's germline CDR1 is SGHNT and CDR2 YYREEE (reference sequence). CDR3 length: 12 residues. Trimming removed 4 bases at V and 12 bases at J, with 16 bases between. CDR3 in DNA: TGTGCCAGCAGCCGGGCAGGAGGCCGGACTTTCTTT. This codes for CASSRAGGRTFF. Full variable domain (rest looked up from reference TRBV5-4 and TRBJ1-1): ETGVTQSPTHLIKTRGQQVTLRCSSQSGHNTVSWYQQALGQGPQFIFQYYREEENGRGNFPPRFSGLQFPNYSSELNVNALELDDSALYLCASSRAGGRTFFGQGTRLTVV.

This chain uses TRBV11-2 with TRBJ2-6; D is possibly TRBD2 (5 bases). V was cut by 6 bases and J by 2 bases, with 11 bases left in between. The germline V gene encodes CDR1 SGHAT and CDR2 FQNNGV. This CDR3 spans 15 amino acids. The CDR3 here is CASRTTSTGANVLTF. In DNA, the CDR3 is TGTGCCAGCAGAACCACTAGTACTGGGGCCAACGTCCTGACTTTC.

The rearrangement uses TRBV7-8 and TRBJ1-2; 10 nucleotides line up with TRBD1. With V trimmed by 5 bases and J by 2 bases, 11 bases remained unmatched. CDR1 SGHVS and CDR2 FQNEAQ come from the germline V gene. The CDR3 spans 17 residues. In DNA form, the CDR3 reads TGTGCCAGCAGCATAACGGTGACAGGGGGCAGGAACTATGGCTACACCTTC. It codes for CASSITVTGGRNYGYTF.

This chain joins TRBV5-1 and TRBJ2-7, with 7 nucleotides matching TRBD1. Germline CDR1 and CDR2: SGHRS and YFSETQ. The CDR3 is made up of 14 amino acids. V was pared by 0 bases and J by 7 bases, with 7 bases of the junction left unmatched. The CDR3 loop is CASSLAGTAIEQYF. The CDR3 DNA reads TGCGCCAGCAGCTTGGCCGGGACAGCAATTGAGCAGTACTTC.